This T cell receptor (beta chain) was profiled in a study of T-cell reconstitution after alpha-beta-depleted transplantation in children. Study results and limitations: As was reported, about two months after transplant, alpha-beta T cells came from several hundred expanded graft clones. T-cell numbers and diversity one year post-transplant derived largely from freshly generated T cells. Surviving thymic progenitors and recipient T cells were the source of high TCRbeta diversity at day 60 in some patients.

The TCRbeta library incorporated unique molecular identifiers. TCRdb called the PCR reads again in MiXCR, with one record for every CDR3 protein. The data contain hundreds of thousands of distinct CDR3 sequences, approximately 15% of them singletons. This clonotype was observed a handful of times. The antigen is undetermined. There are 15 residues in the CDR3. V was clipped by 4 bases and J by 6 bases, with 18 bases between them. CDR1 and CDR2 (germline): SEHNR, FQNEAQ (reference sequence). The specimen comprised PBMCs, mostly from graft donor cells, sampled 360 days after TCRalphabeta/CD19-depleted stem cell transplant. The V gene is TRBV7-9, the J gene TRBJ1-1, with D perhaps TRBD1 (5 bases). This TCR derives from a male patient younger than 18 who had a stem cell transplant for acute lymphoblastic leukemia, so the T cells may come from the graft donor. In nucleotides, the CDR3 is TGTGCCAGCAGCTCTTTCTACGGGACCTTTGCTGAAGCTTTCTTT. Translation: CASSSFYGTFAEAFF.